The 18 T cell receptor beta chains presented below share a single source sample, sequenced in a study of PD-1 blockade in classical Hodgkin lymphoma. Method: immunoSEQ multiplex PCR; TCRdb's copy keeps in-frame clones and lacks some. The repertoire holds 15,000 to 20,000 clones, with about 90% as singletons. Indicated time point: newly diagnosed, previously untreated cHL patient sample. Sequencing used peripheral blood mononuclear cells (PBMCs). The receptors stem from a human donor with classical Hodgkin lymphoma.

This clone was recorded only once. The chain combines TRBV9 with TRBJ2-3; D ambiguous. Germline V gene lookup returns CDR1 SGDLS and CDR2 YYNGEE. V was shortened by 0 bases and J by 2 bases, with 7 bases between the two germline ends. CDR3 length: 14 amino acids. The CDR3: CASSVAVTTDTQYF. The CDR3 nucleotides are TGTGCCAGCAGCGTAGCCGTCACCACAGATACGCAGTATTTT.

The chain is built from TRBV19 and TRBJ2-7; 9 bases are a match to TRBD1. Germline V CDR1 and CDR2: LNHDA, SQIVND (reference sequence). V was clipped by 6 bases and J by 5 bases; unmatched bases: 8. The CDR3 totals 14 residues. This CDR3 is CASRKGQGTNEQYF. DNA for the CDR3: TGTGCCAGTAGGAAGGGACAGGGAACGAACGAGCAGTACTTC.

The rearrangement uses TRBV5-8 and TRBJ2-2; the D gene could be TRBD1 or TRBD2 (5 bases each). The V gene lost 6 bases and the J gene lost 0 bases, with 12 bases spanning the gap. The length of the CDR3 is 15 residues. From germline, CDR1 is SGHTS and CDR2 YDEGEE. Here the CDR3 DNA reads TGTGCCAGCATTCACGGGACCGCGAACACCGGGGAGCTGTTTTTT. Its translation is CASIHGTANTGELFF.

This sequence joins TRBV6-6 and TRBJ2-1, with D possibly being TRBD2 (6 bases). CDR3 length: 16 residues. Trimming left V 2 bases short and J 9 bases short, with 20 bases between. Germline V lookup: CDR1 MNHNY, CDR2 SVGAGI (reference sequence). DNA of the CDR3: TGTGCCAGCAGTTACCCCATAGCGGCGGGCCAGGGTGAGCAGTTCTTC. It translates to CASSYPIAAGQGEQFF.

The chain uses TRBV18 and TRBJ2-2; no definite D call. The CDR3 extends over 16 amino acids. Trimming shortened V by 0 bases and J by 1 base, and 9 bases separated the two germline ends. In germline, CDR1 is KGHSH, CDR2 LQKENI. DNA for the CDR3: TGTGCCAGCTCACCACCCATTGCAGGGAACACCGGGGAGCTGTTTTTT. Its protein is CASSPPIAGNTGELFF. The full variable domain, completed using reference TRBV18 and TRBJ2-2, is NAGVMQNPRHLVRRRGQEARLRCSPMKGHSHVYWYRQLPEEGLKFMVYLQKENIIDESGMPKERFSAEFPKEGPSILRIQQVVRGDSAAYFCASSPPIAGNTGELFFGEGSRLTVL.

In its sample, this clone was seen a few times. This chain connects TRBV19 to TRBJ2-1; D gene unclear. This CDR3 is built from 12 residues. The germline V gene has CDR1 LNHDA and CDR2 SQIVND (reference sequence). Trimming left V 3 bases short and J 1 base short, with 1 base between. The CDR3 DNA follows: TGTGCCAGTAGTATGTCCTACAATGAGCAGTTCTTC. This encodes CASSMSYNEQFF.

V gene TRBV6-5 combines with J gene TRBJ1-2; D gene unclear. Looked up from germline, CDR1 is MNHEY and CDR2 is SVGAGI. The CDR3 contains 13 residues. The V gene lost 0 bases and the J gene lost 4 bases, with 6 bases spanning the gap. The CDR3 bases are TGTGCCAGCAGTTACTCAGGGTCCTATGGCTACACCTTC. It is translated as CASSYSGSYGYTF.

The chain couples TRBV19 to TRBJ2-4, with D perhaps TRBD1 or TRBD2 (5 bases each). The CDR3 has 13 residues. Germline V gene lookup returns CDR1 LNHDA and CDR2 SQIVND (reference sequence). V was shortened by 5 bases and J by 0 bases, with 5 bases between the two germline ends. The CDR3 is CASSGGAKNIQYF. Written as DNA, the CDR3 is TGTGCCAGTAGTGGGGGAGCCAAAAACATTCAGTACTTC.

V usage is TRBV19 and J usage is TRBJ1-1; 8 nucleotides match TRBD1. V dropped 8 bases and J dropped 8; count of bases not matched to a gene: 16. The CDR3 runs 15 residues. Germline CDR1 LNHDA, CDR2 SQIVND (reference sequence). The CDR3 spells CASGRSTGGPGEAFF. As DNA, the CDR3 is TGTGCCAGTGGTCGGTCTACAGGGGGGCCGGGGGAAGCTTTCTTT.

The V gene is TRBV7-7, the J gene TRBJ2-5, with 8 bases aligning to TRBD1. The CDR3 has 14 residues. Germline loops: CDR1 SSHAT, CDR2 FNYEAQ (reference sequence). V was clipped by 1 base and J by 3 bases; unmatched bases: 1. CDR3 in amino acids: CASSLDRGEETQYF. CDR3 nucleotides: TGTGCCAGCAGCTTAGACAGGGGGGAAGAGACCCAGTACTTC.

The rearrangement uses TRBV30 and TRBJ1-4; D not certain. The germline V gene encodes CDR1 GTSNPN and CDR2 SVGIG (reference sequence). The V end lost 5 bases, the J end lost 10 bases, and 11 bases lay between the germline ends. The CDR3 runs 11 residues. Here the CDR3 reads CAWGKWGKLFF. The CDR3 nucleotides are TGTGCCTGGGGGAAGTGGGGAAAACTGTTTTTT.

CDR3 sequence: CSVEDELEFSTDTQYF. DNA for the CDR3: TGCAGCGTTGAAGATGAACTAGAGTTTAGCACAGATACGCAGTATTTT. The chain employs TRBV29-1 and TRBJ2-3, with a tentative D call TRBD2 (5 bases). CDR3 size: 16 residues. V gave up 0 bases and J gave up 0 bases, with 13 bases separating them. Per germline, CDR1 SQVTM and CDR2 ANQGSEA.

This clone was seen just once. The rearrangement uses TRBV6-1 and TRBJ2-2; 9 nucleotides line up with TRBD1. CDR1 is MNHNS, CDR2 SASEGT, per germline. The CDR3 totals 13 residues. The V segment lost 11 bases and the J segment 4 bases; nucleotides outside the gene matches: 5. The CDR3 spells CAGGQGITGELFF. In nucleotides, the CDR3 is TGTGCCGGAGGACAGGGGATCACCGGGGAGCTGTTTTTT.

V usage is TRBV11-2 and J usage is TRBJ1-2; no clear D. The V and J ends lost 1 base and 5 bases respectively, with 5 bases between them. This CDR3 is built from 12 residues. Germline CDR1 reads SGHAT; CDR2 reads FQNNGV. CDR3 bases: TGTGCCAGCAGCTTAGGCGATTATGGCTACACCTTC. Protein: CASSLGDYGYTF.

The chain employs TRBV28 and TRBJ2-5, with 8 bases identical to TRBD2. Germline-derived CDR1 and CDR2 are MDHEN and SYDVKM. CDR3 size: 18 residues. The ends lost 1 base at V and 3 bases at J; junction bases unmatched: 13. CDR3 region: CASSLFGGASEVKETQYF. Written as DNA, the CDR3 is TGTGCCAGCAGTTTATTCGGGGGGGCTAGCGAGGTGAAAGAGACCCAGTACTTC.

This sequence joins TRBV6-6 and TRBJ1-4; TRBD1 might be the D (6 bases). This CDR3 region has 13 residues. V shed 10 bases and J shed 4 bases, with 13 bases lying between them. Germline loops: CDR1 MNHNY, CDR2 SVGAGI (reference sequence). The CDR3 protein is CAIQGVGNEKLFF. DNA for the CDR3: TGTGCCATACAGGGTGTGGGTAATGAAAAACTGTTTTTT.

The chain combines TRBV5-6 with TRBJ2-1; 7 nucleotides align to TRBD1. CDR1 and CDR2 from the germline V gene are SGHDT and YYEEEE. The CDR3 runs to 13 residues. The V segment lost 6 bases and the J segment 9 bases; nucleotides outside the gene matches: 9. Written as DNA, the CDR3 is TGTGCCAGCAAAACCCTGACAGGGCCTGAGCAGTTCTTC. Amino acids: CASKTLTGPEQFF. Filled out from reference TRBV5-6 and TRBJ2-1, the complete variable domain reads DAGVTQSPTHLIKTRGQQVTLRCSPKSGHDTVSWYQQALGQGPQFIFQYYEEEERQRGNFPDRFSGHQFPNYSSELNVNALLLGDSALYLCASKTLTGPEQFFGPGTRLTVL.

The chain carries TRBV2 and TRBJ1-5; 7 bases match TRBD1. V shed 3 bases and J 3 bases; nucleotides not matched to a gene: 2. Germline CDR1 reads SNHLY; CDR2 reads FYNNEI. The CDR3 runs 14 residues. The CDR3 nucleotides read TGTGCCAGCAGTGAGCAGGGGGACAATCAGCCCCAGCATTTT. Its protein is CASSEQGDNQPQHF.